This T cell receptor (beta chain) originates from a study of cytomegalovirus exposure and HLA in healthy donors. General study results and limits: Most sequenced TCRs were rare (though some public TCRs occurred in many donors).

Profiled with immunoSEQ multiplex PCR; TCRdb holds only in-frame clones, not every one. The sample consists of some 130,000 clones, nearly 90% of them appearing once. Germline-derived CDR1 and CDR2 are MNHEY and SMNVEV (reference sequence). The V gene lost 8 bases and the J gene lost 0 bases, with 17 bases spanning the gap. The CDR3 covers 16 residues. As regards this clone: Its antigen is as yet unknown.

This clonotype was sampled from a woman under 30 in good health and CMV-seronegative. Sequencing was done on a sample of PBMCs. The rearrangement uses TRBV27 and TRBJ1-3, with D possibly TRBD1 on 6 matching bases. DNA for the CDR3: TGTGCCAGCTCCCCCGGGACACCTAACTCTGGAAACACCATATATTTT. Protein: CASSPGTPNSGNTIYF.